This is a list of T cell receptor beta chains from one sample in a study of cytomegalovirus exposure and HLA in healthy donors. Produced via immunoSEQ multiplex PCR; TCRdb's table is partial and in-frame only. The sample shows 120,000 or so clones, about 85% of them seen only once. The sample was PBMCs. The receptors were gathered from a young man in good health and CMV-seropositive. Each CDR3 is given with its conserved first and last residue. Fields, in order: J gene, V gene, D gene, CDR3 protein. The D gene is left open where the match is weak.

>TRBJ1-1|TRBV5-4|TRBD1
CASSQDRGDTEAFF
>TRBJ1-1|TRBV5-6|TRBD1
CASSPEGRGRAFF
>TRBJ2-1|TRBV15|TRBD1
CATSRATGVEQFF
>TRBJ2-2|TRBV7-8|TRBD1
CASSPYSGTGGGELFF
>TRBJ1-5|TRBV7-2|.
CASSVTGGGGNQPQHF
>TRBJ2-7|TRBV10-3|TRBD2
CAISASGASGEQYF
>TRBJ2-3|TRBV7-2|TRBD1
CASSSTGGNTQYF
>TRBJ1-5|TRBV4-3|.
CASSFDRTNQPQHF
>TRBJ2-2|TRBV5-4|.
CASSLDRAGTGELFF
>TRBJ2-7|TRBV27|.
CASSLGRGGREQYF
>TRBJ2-1|TRBV6-5|.
CASSYSVAANEQFF
>TRBJ2-1|TRBV27|TRBD1
CASNDLGTGVDNEQFF
>TRBJ2-1|TRBV6-6|.
CASSLRGGSSYNEQFF
>TRBJ2-5|TRBV9|TRBD1
CASSLGGGQGQETQYF
>TRBJ1-1|TRBV10-3|.
CAIRTAPGVTEAFF
>TRBJ2-7|TRBV5-6|.
CASRYTGSPYEQYF
>TRBJ2-2|TRBV13|.
CASRLINTGELFF
>TRBJ2-1|TRBV9|.
CASSTSHEQFF
>TRBJ1-2|TRBV30|.
CAWSVRSYNEGVIDGYTF
>TRBJ2-4|TRBV9|TRBD2
CASSETGGRQNIQYF
>TRBJ1-2|TRBV4-3|.
CASSQVAGVLPNYGYTF
>TRBJ2-3|TRBV9|.
CASSVDRSTDTQYF
>TRBJ2-7|TRBV11-2|.
CASSILDSAYEQYF
>TRBJ2-3|TRBV7-9|TRBD1
CSNGQGPDTQYF
>TRBJ2-7|TRBV2|TRBD2
CASGLAAPLQYF
>TRBJ1-1|TRBV7-9|TRBD1
CASSTPEGTGDAFF
>TRBJ2-7|TRBV23-1|TRBD1
CASSQVGQGAYGQYF
>TRBJ2-5|TRBV4-2|.
CASSQRGGETQYF
>TRBJ1-1|TRBV2|.
CASGGSREAEAFF
>TRBJ2-7|TRBV7-6|TRBD2
CASSGNSGNLHEQYF
>TRBJ2-7|TRBV5-1|TRBD1
CASSQTQGASGEQYF
>TRBJ2-5|TRBV4-3|.
CASSQGQGGETQYF
>TRBJ2-1|TRBV19|TRBD2
CASSISLGRGVRYNEQFF
>TRBJ1-1|TRBV9|.
CASSADLRASEAFF
>TRBJ2-3|TRBV7-2|.
CASSLDQGIRIF
>TRBJ1-3|TRBV15|.
CATSAWAGTGGNTIYF